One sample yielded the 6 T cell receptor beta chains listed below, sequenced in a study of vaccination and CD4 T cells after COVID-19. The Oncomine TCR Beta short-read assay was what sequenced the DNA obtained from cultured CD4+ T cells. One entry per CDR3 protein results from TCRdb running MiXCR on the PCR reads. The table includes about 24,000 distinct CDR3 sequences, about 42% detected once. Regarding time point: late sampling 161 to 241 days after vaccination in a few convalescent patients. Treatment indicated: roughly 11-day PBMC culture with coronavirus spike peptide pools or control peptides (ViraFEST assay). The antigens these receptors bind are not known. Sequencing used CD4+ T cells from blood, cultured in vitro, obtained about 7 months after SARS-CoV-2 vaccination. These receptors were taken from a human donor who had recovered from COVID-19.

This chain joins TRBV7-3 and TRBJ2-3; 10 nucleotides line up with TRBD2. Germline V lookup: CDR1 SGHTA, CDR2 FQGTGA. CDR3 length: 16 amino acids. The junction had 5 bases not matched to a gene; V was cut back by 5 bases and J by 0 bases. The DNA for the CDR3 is TGTGCCAGCAGCCAAACTAGCGGGAAGAGCACAGATACGCAGTATTTT. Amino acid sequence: CASSQTSGKSTDTQYF.

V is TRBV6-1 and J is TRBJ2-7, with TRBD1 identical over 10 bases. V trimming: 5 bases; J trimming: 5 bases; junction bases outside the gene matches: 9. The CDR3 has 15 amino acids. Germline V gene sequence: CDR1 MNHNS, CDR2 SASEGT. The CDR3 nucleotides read TGTGCCAGCAGTCCTACGGGACAGGGGTCCGACGAGCAGTACTTC. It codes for CASSPTGQGSDEQYF.

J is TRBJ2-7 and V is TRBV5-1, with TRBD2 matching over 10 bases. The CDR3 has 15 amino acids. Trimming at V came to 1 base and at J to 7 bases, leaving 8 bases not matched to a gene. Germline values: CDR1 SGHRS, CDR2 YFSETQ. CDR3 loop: CASSLSLAGVSEQYF. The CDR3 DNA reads TGCGCCAGCAGCTTGAGCCTAGCGGGAGTAAGTGAGCAGTACTTC.

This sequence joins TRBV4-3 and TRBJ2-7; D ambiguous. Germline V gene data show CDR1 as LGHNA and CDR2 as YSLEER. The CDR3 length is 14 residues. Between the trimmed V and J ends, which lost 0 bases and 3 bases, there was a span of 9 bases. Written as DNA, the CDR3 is TGCGCCAGCAGCCAAGACCACCCCGGCTACGAGCAGTACTTC. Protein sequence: CASSQDHPGYEQYF.

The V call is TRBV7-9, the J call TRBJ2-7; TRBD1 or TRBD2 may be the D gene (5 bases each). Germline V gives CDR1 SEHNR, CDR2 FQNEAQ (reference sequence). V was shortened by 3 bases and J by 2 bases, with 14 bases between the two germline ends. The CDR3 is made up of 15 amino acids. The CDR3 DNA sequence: TGTGCCAGCAGCTTGGTGGGACGAGGAACCTACGAGCAGTACTTC. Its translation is CASSLVGRGTYEQYF.

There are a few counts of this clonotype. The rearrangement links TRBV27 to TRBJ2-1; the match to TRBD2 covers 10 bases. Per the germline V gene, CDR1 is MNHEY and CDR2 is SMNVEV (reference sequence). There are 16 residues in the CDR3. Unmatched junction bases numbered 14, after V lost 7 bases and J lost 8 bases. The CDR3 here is CASTSSSGSWFYEQFF. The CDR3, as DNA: TGTGCCAGCACCTCTTCTAGCGGGAGCTGGTTCTATGAGCAGTTCTTC.